This TCR beta chain was sequenced in a study of shared clonotypes between healthy human individuals. Study-level points and caveats: Researchers found naive subsets generally carried larger estimated richness than memory subsets.

The method was immunoSEQ multiplex PCR; TCRdb's version includes in-frame clones alone and lacks a portion of them. Altogether more than 1 million clones are present, 78% being singletons, with the ten largest covering under 0.65%. Looked up from germline, CDR1 is MNHEY and CDR2 is SVGAGI. The CDR3 is 14 residues long. Trimming stripped 3 bases from V and 1 base from J, with 9 bases between. For this clone: Its antigen remains unknown.

The receptor was derived from a man aged 18 to 30 in good health. Some clones in this sample may be carry-over from other donors' samples. The sequencing sample was made of memory CD4+ T cells from PBMCs. The subset was: CD45RA-negative fraction. This chain connects TRBV6-5 to TRBJ1-1, with D uncertain. CDR3 loop: CASSYSQKNTEAFF. The DNA of the CDR3 is TGTGCCAGCAGTTATAGTCAGAAGAACACTGAAGCTTTCTTT.